Below are 22 T cell receptor beta chains sequenced from a single sample in a study of OX40 agonist ivuxolimab in advanced cancers. The assay was immunoSEQ multiplex PCR, and TCRdb's table has in-frame clones only and misses some. The table records more than 100,000 clones, about nine tenths of them present only once. Here the sequenced sample was CD4+ or CD8+ T cells sorted from blood, taken in a trial of the OX40 agonist ivuxolimab. Every receptor here comes from an adult with an advanced solid tumor such as melanoma, head and neck, liver or kidney cancer.

The chain uses TRBV27 and TRBJ1-6; the match to TRBD1 covers 8 bases. With V trimmed by 5 bases and J by 9 bases, 3 bases remained unmatched. The germline CDR1 and CDR2 sequences are MNHEY and SMNVEV (reference sequence). The CDR3 is made up of 13 amino acids. The CDR3: CASSPDRVSPLHF. CDR3 DNA: TGTGCCAGCAGTCCGGACAGGGTTTCACCCCTCCACTTT.

This clone was counted once. The V and J genes are TRBV7-8 and TRBJ1-5; D gene unclear. The CDR3 extends over 14 amino acids. CDR1 and CDR2 (germline): SGHVS, FQNEAQ. V lost 4 bases and J lost 0, with 7 bases in between. CDR3 DNA: TGTGCCAGCAGCTACTGGGGTAGCAATCAGCCCCAGCATTTT. Protein: CASSYWGSNQPQHF. The full variable domain, with the rest looked up from reference TRBV7-8 and TRBJ1-5, is GAGVSQSPRYKVAKRGQDVALRCDPISGHVSLFWYQQALGQGPEFLTYFQNEAQLDKSGLPSDRFFAERPEGSVSTLKIQRTQQEDSAVYLCASSYWGSNQPQHFGDGTRLSIL.

The chain's CDR3 is CASSPPGTGGSNQPQHF. In DNA form, the CDR3 reads TGTGCCAGCAGTCCACCCGGGACAGGTGGTAGCAATCAGCCCCAGCATTTT. The rearrangement joins TRBV28 to TRBJ1-5; 8 positions agree with TRBD1. Germline assignment: CDR1 MDHEN and CDR2 SYDVKM. Unmatched junction bases numbered 9, after V lost 5 bases and J lost 0 bases. This CDR3 is 17 amino acids long.

This clone was seen a handful of times. J is TRBJ2-7 and V is TRBV25-1, with TRBD1 identical over 7 bases. Germline V gene lookup returns CDR1 MGHDK and CDR2 SYGVNS. Losses at the gene ends were 3 bases for V and 6 bases for J; bases not matched to a gene: 8. CDR3 length equals 14 residues. The CDR3, as DNA: TGTGCCAGCAGTGACCCTGGACAGGTCCTCGAGCAGTACTTC. Its translation is CASSDPGQVLEQYF.

The chain carries TRBV11-3 and TRBJ2-1; TRBD2 matches 8 bases. The CDR3 contains 14 residues. The V and J ends lost 3 bases and 4 bases, in that order; junction bases with no gene match: 2. Germline lookup yields CDR1 SGHNT and CDR2 YENEEA. This CDR3 reads CASSLSGSYNEQFF. The CDR3 region has the DNA TGTGCCAGCAGCTTGAGCGGGAGTTACAATGAGCAGTTCTTC.

The rearrangement uses TRBV14 and TRBJ2-5; D gene uncertain. The germline V gene encodes CDR1 SGHDN and CDR2 FVKESK. Trimming pared 1 base from V and 4 bases from J, leaving 16 bases between. This CDR3 is built from 16 residues. The CDR3 spells CASSQVRPTAPETQYF. The CDR3 nucleotides read TGTGCCAGCAGCCAAGTAAGGCCCACAGCCCCAGAGACCCAGTACTTC.

CDR3 in amino acids: CAVGGDSSSYEQYF. CDR3 nucleotides: TGTGCCGTGGGGGGAGACTCGAGCTCCTACGAGCAGTACTTC. The chain is built from TRBV6-6 and TRBJ2-7; TRBD2 might be the D (6 bases). V dropped 11 bases and J dropped 0 bases, with 17 bases sitting between them. CDR1 and CDR2 (germline): MNHNY, SVGAGI (reference sequence). The CDR3 consists of 14 residues.

The chain is built from TRBV28 and TRBJ1-4, with 7 positions matching TRBD1. Germline V CDR1 and CDR2: MDHEN, SYDVKM. The CDR3 extends over 13 amino acids. V shed 8 bases, J shed 5 bases, and the junction held 5 bases outside the gene matches. CDR3 sequence reads: CASSTGMNEKLFF. For the CDR3, the DNA is TGTGCCAGCTCGACAGGGATGAATGAAAAACTGTTTTTT.

Details on this clone: Other nucleotide sequences from this sample produce the same CDR3. The J gene is TRBJ2-1, the V gene TRBV7-9; a weak D match, TRBD2 (6 bases). Between the trimmed V and J ends, which lost 1 base and 4 bases, there was a span of 8 bases. The CDR3 loop spans 14 amino acids. The V gene's germline CDR1 is SEHNR and CDR2 FQNEAQ (reference sequence). CDR3 in DNA: TGTGCCAGCAGCTTAGAGGGAGGATACAATGAGCAGTTCTTC. Protein: CASSLEGGYNEQFF.

V usage is TRBV5-1 and J usage is TRBJ2-1; TRBD2 aligns across 9 bases. CDR3 length: 15 amino acids. The germline V gene encodes CDR1 SGHRS and CDR2 YFSETQ. V gave up 0 bases and J gave up 8 bases; unmatched junction bases: 6. The chain's CDR3 is CASSLEGTSIHEQFF. The CDR3 coding sequence is TGCGCCAGCAGCTTGGAGGGGACTAGCATACATGAGCAGTTCTTC.

The chain has TRBV9 and TRBJ2-1; 9 bases are shared with TRBD2. Losses at the gene ends were 1 base for V and 8 bases for J; bases not matched to a gene: 10. Germline values: CDR1 SGDLS, CDR2 YYNGEE. This CDR3 is 16 amino acids long. CDR3 bases: TGTGCCAGCAGCGTACCCCTGGTAGCGGGAGTATATGAGCAGTTCTTC. Amino acids: CASSVPLVAGVYEQFF. Full variable domain (remainder filled in from reference TRBV9 and TRBJ2-1): DSGVTQTPKHLITATGQRVTLRCSPRSGDLSVYWYQQSLDQGLQFLIQYYNGEERAKGNILERFSAQQFPDLHSELNLSSLELGDSALYFCASSVPLVAGVYEQFFGPGTRLTVL.

This chain joins TRBV7-9 and TRBJ2-1, with D tentatively TRBD1 (6 bases). Germline loops: CDR1 SEHNR, CDR2 FQNEAQ (reference sequence). The CDR3 sequence is 15 residues long. Trimming cost V 4 bases and J 7 bases, with 17 bases left between them. DNA of the CDR3: TGTGCCAGCAGCTCCCAGGGGTACTTAGGAAATGAGCAGTTCTTC. It specifies CASSSQGYLGNEQFF.

The chain combines TRBV4-1 with TRBJ1-1, with 7 bases aligning to TRBD1. The germline V gene has CDR1 MGHRA and CDR2 YSYEKL. The CDR3 runs 16 residues. V lost 4 bases, J lost 4 bases, and 12 bases stayed unmatched. CDR3 DNA sequence: TGCGCCAGCAGCCGTTTAACTCAGGGGGAGATCACTGAAGCTTTCTTT. Translated, it gives CASSRLTQGEITEAFF.

This clone was counted between two and nine times. The CDR3 sequence is CASSGRGAEAFF. CDR3 DNA: TGTGCCAGCAGCGGCCGGGGGGCTGAAGCTTTCTTT. This chain links TRBV11-2 with TRBJ1-1; TRBD1 might be the D (5 bases). This CDR3 is built from 12 residues. CDR1 and CDR2 (germline): SGHAT, FQNNGV. V was trimmed by 5 bases and J by 6 bases, leaving 10 bases between them.

V is TRBV4-1 and J is TRBJ1-2, with 8 positions matching TRBD1. In germline, CDR1 is MGHRA, CDR2 YSYEKL. CDR3 length: 14 residues. J lost 6 bases, V lost 5 bases, and 8 bases had no gene match. CDR3 in DNA: TGCGCCAGCAGCTACCGGACAGGGCGGGATGGCTACACCTTC. The encoded protein is CASSYRTGRDGYTF.

The rearrangement links TRBV7-8 to TRBJ1-5; D remains unclear. This CDR3 has 12 amino acids. Germline V CDR1 and CDR2: SGHVS, FQNEAQ. V shed 3 bases and J shed 7 bases, with 7 bases lying between them. CDR3 loop: CASSFKWQPQHF. DNA of the CDR3: TGTGCCAGCAGCTTCAAATGGCAGCCCCAGCATTTT.

CDR3 bases: TGTGCCAGCAGCTCCCCCGGACTAGCGGGAGCTGGGGAGCAGTTCTTC. Translating it yields CASSSPGLAGAGEQFF. The chain has TRBV7-2 and TRBJ2-1; TRBD2 aligns across 13 bases. Germline-derived CDR1 and CDR2 are SGHTA and FQGNSA. After removal of 4 bases from V and 10 bases from J, the junction contained 10 bases not matched to a gene. This CDR3 has 16 amino acids.

Here the CDR3 reads CASSSGAGPADEKLFF. In DNA form, the CDR3 reads TGTGCCAGCAGTTCTGGGGCCGGACCAGCGGATGAAAAACTGTTTTTT. The chain joins TRBV28 to TRBJ1-4; possibly TRBD1 for D (5 bases). The length of the CDR3 is 16 residues. Germline V CDR1 and CDR2: MDHEN, SYDVKM. V was cut by 4 bases and J by 6 bases, with 18 bases left in between.

This clone was seen a single time. The chain joins TRBV18 to TRBJ1-3; D ambiguous. Trimming shortened V by 6 bases and J by 4 bases, and 16 bases separated the two germline ends. Germline loops: CDR1 KGHSH, CDR2 LQKENI. This CDR3 region has 15 residues. The CDR3 bases are TGTGCCAGCTCGCCCACGTTTTCGGAGGGAAACACCATATATTTT. Translating gives CASSPTFSEGNTIYF.

The chain uses TRBV6-6 and TRBJ2-7, with D unclear. V was pared by 0 bases and J by 4 bases, with 7 bases between. Germline lookup yields CDR1 MNHNY and CDR2 SVGAGI (reference sequence). The CDR3 loop spans 13 amino acids. This CDR3 reads CASSYSFLYEQYF. As DNA, the CDR3 is TGTGCCAGCAGTTACTCCTTCCTGTACGAGCAGTACTTC.

The chain links TRBV30 to TRBJ1-1, with D uncertain. The V and J ends lost 4 bases and 5 bases respectively, with 8 bases between them. Germline lookup yields CDR1 GTSNPN and CDR2 SVGIG (reference sequence). There are 11 residues in the CDR3. DNA for the CDR3: TGTGCCTGGACCATGGTTACTGAAGCTTTCTTT. Protein: CAWTMVTEAFF.

The chain has TRBV28 and TRBJ2-7, with D possibly being TRBD2 (6 bases). V dropped 2 bases and J dropped 2 bases, with 13 bases sitting between them. The CDR3 totals 15 residues. Germline V CDR1 and CDR2: MDHEN, SYDVKM. The DNA of the CDR3 is TGTGCCAGCAGTTTAGGAGGGATCGGTACCTACGAGCAGTACTTC. It is translated as CASSLGGIGTYEQYF.